Presented here are 13 T cell receptor beta chains from one specimen sequenced in a study of T cells expressing NK-cell markers. From the 5' RACE reads, TCRdb lists one entry per CDR3 protein and no DNA. In all, the sample yields about 460,000 distinct CDR3 sequences. Sequencing was carried out using blood T cells: a sorted CD56 or NKG2C T cell subset, CD4+ or CD8+ T cells, or bulk PBMC T cells (not recorded which). The receptors stem from a woman between 45 and 60 years old in good health.

The rearrangement joins TRBV5-1 to TRBJ2-7; TCRdb returns TRBD2, unconfirmable since there is no DNA. Germline V CDR1 and CDR2: SGHRS, YFSETQ. The CDR3 loop spans 16 amino acids. This CDR3 is CASSFNLAATSYEQYF.

The chain employs TRBV20-1 and TRBJ1-1; TCRdb's D gene call, TRBD1, goes unchecked for lack of DNA. This CDR3 spans 12 amino acids. Germline V lookup: CDR1 DFQATT, CDR2 SNEGSKA (reference sequence). The CDR3: CSARDQGRGAFF.

The V gene is TRBV4-1, the J gene TRBJ1-1; TCRdb selects TRBD1, and the lack of DNA leaves this call unchecked. This CDR3 is built from 17 residues. Germline loops: CDR1 MGHRA, CDR2 YSYEKL. CDR3 amino acids: CASSQPGLGGQGVEAFF.

The rearrangement joins TRBV12-3 or TRBV12-4 to TRBJ2-2; the D call from TCRdb, TRBD2, cannot be confirmed without DNA. The CDR3 is made up of 16 amino acids. CDR3 sequence reads: CASSPMGSPLTGELFF.

The rearrangement uses TRBV6-6 and TRBJ2-1; TCRdb returns TRBD2, unconfirmable since there is no DNA. The germline V gene has CDR1 MNHNY and CDR2 SVGAGI (reference sequence). This CDR3 is built from 15 residues. The CDR3 loop reads CASSYSTGVTNEQFF.

The chain links TRBV10-2 to TRBJ2-1. Germline V CDR1 and CDR2: WSHSY, SAAADI. CDR3 length equals 15 residues. The CDR3 loop reads CASSEWGDAYNEQFF.

This rearrangement joins TRBV5-8 to TRBJ2-2. CDR3 length equals 16 residues. In germline, CDR1 is SGHTS, CDR2 YDEGEE. This chain's CDR3 is CASSLGRRGFNGELFF.

The chain links TRBV28 to TRBJ2-5. From germline, CDR1 is MDHEN and CDR2 SYDVKM. The CDR3 sequence is 13 residues long. CDR3 residues: CASIKGDQETQYF.

The chain carries TRBV15 and TRBJ2-3; there is no DNA to check the TCRdb D call of TRBD2. Germline CDR1 and CDR2: LNHNV and YYDKDF (reference sequence). The CDR3 length is 16 residues. This CDR3 is CATSRTGLAGTDTQYF.

V is TRBV9 and J is TRBJ2-3; the TCRdb D gene call, TRBD2, has no DNA to confirm it. This CDR3 contains 20 residues. The germline gives CDR1 SGDLS, CDR2 YYNGEE. This chain's CDR3 is CASSPRGLAGGGTFTDTQYF.

The chain employs TRBV4-2 and TRBJ2-1; TCRdb indicates TRBD1, and absent DNA this call remains unverified. CDR1 LGHNA and CDR2 YNFKEQ come from the germline V gene. The CDR3 is 17 amino acids. This chain's CDR3 is CASSRRDPGGLNNEQFF.

The chain uses TRBV20-1 and TRBJ2-1. Germline CDR1 is DFQATT and CDR2 is SNEGSKA (reference sequence). This CDR3 contains 15 residues. The CDR3 sequence: CSARDPSVNPNEQFF.

This chain joins TRBV4-1 and TRBJ1-4. Germline values: CDR1 MGHRA, CDR2 YSYEKL. The CDR3 is 13 residues long. The CDR3 sequence is CASSHERREKLFF.